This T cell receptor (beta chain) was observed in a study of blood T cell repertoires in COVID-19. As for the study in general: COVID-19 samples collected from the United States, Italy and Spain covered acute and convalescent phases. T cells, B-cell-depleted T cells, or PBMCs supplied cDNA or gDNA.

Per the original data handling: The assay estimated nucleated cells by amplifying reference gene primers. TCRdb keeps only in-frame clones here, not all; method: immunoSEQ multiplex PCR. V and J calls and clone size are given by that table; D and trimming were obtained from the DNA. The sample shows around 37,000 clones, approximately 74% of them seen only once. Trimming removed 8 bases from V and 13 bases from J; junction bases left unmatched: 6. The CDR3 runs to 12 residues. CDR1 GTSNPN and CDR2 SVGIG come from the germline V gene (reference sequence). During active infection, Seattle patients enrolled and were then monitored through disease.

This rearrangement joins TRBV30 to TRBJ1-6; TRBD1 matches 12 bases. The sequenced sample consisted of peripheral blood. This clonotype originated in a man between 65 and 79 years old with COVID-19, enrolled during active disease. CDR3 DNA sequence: TGTGCCCGAGAGGGACAGGGGGCCCCCCTCCACTTT. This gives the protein CAREGQGAPLHF.